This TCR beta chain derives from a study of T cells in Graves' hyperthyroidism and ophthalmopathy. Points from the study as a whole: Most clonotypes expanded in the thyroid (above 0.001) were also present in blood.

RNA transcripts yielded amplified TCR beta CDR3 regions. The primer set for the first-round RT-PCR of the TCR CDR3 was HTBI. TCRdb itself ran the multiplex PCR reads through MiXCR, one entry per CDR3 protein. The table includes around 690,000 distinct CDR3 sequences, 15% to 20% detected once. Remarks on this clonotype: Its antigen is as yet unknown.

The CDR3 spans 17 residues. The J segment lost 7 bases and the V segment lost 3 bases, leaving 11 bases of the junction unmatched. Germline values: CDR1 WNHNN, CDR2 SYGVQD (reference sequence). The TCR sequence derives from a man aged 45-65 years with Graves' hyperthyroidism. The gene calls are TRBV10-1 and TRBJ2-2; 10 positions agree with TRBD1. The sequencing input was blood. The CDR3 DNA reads TGCGCCAGCAGTGAAAATTGGGACAGGGGTCTCGACGGGGAGCTGTTTTTT. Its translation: CASSENWDRGLDGELFF.